The clone carrying this T cell receptor (beta chain) was seen at least ten times. Its antigen is not known. These data originate in a study of regulatory T cells in long-lasting Graves disease. The time point is: persistent/refractory GD, antithyroid drugs over 5 years with positive TRAb. PBMC-derived RNA was used for the TCR library. Construction of TCR beta libraries relied on iRepertoire HTBI primers and on Arm-PCR targeting CDR3 regions. TCRdb called the multiplex PCR reads again in MiXCR, with one record for every CDR3 protein. The sample has 350,000 to 500,000 distinct CDR3 sequences; 21% are singletons. V was shortened by 10 bases and J by 7 bases, with 25 bases between the two germline ends. The CDR3 is 15 amino acids. CDR1 is MDHEN and CDR2 is SYDVKM in the germline V gene. Whole-study results and caveats: Only peripheral blood was studied, not thyroid tissue.

This sequence was found in a female donor with Graves disease. This material consisted of peripheral blood mononuclear cells (PBMCs), taken when the disease was refractory, from a patient treated with antithyroid drugs. V and J are TRBV28 and TRBJ1-2; D is ambiguous. For the CDR3, the DNA is TGTGCCATCCCTACTAAACAGCCTCTGGAGGGTGGCTACACCTTC. Translated: CAIPTKQPLEGGYTF.